These 5 T cell receptor beta chains came from one sample sequenced in a study of T cell responses to AZD1222 COVID-19 vaccine. Sequencing was performed with immunoSEQ multiplex PCR; in TCRdb, only in-frame clones are kept and a portion is missing. The table lists about 75,000 clones, about nine tenths of them singletons. The material sequenced was peripheral blood, taken 28 days after the second dose of the MenACWY control vaccine. Receptors were obtained from an adult who received the MenACWY meningococcal vaccine as a control.

The V call is TRBV7-9, the J call TRBJ2-5; a weak D match, TRBD2 (7 bases). V was clipped by 1 base and J by 2 bases, with 14 bases between them. Germline V gives CDR1 SEHNR, CDR2 FQNEAQ (reference sequence). This CDR3 is built from 16 residues. CDR3 sequence: CASSLVSGGRQETQYF. The CDR3 DNA reads as TGTGCCAGCAGCTTAGTTTCGGGGGGCAGGCAAGAGACCCAGTACTTC.

The rearrangement links TRBV5-1 to TRBJ1-3; D uncertain. The ends were cut back, 4 bases at V and 4 bases at J, with 15 bases in the middle. CDR1 and CDR2 from the germline V gene are SGHRS and YFSETQ. This CDR3 has 15 amino acids. As DNA, the CDR3 is TGCGCCAGCAGCGCGGGTTCTTCTGGGGGAAACACCATATATTTT. This codes for CASSAGSSGGNTIYF. Full variable domain (outside the CDR3, taken from reference TRBV5-1 and TRBJ1-3): KAGVTQTPRYLIKTRGQQVTLSCSPISGHRSVSWYQQTPGQGLQFLFEYFSETQRNKGNFPGRFSGRQFSNSRSEMNVSTLELGDSALYLCASSAGSSGGNTIYFGEGSWLTVV.

This chain uses TRBV3-1 (or the pseudogene TRBV3-2) with TRBJ2-3; 7 bases line up with TRBD2. After removal of 0 bases from V and 2 bases from J, the junction contained 8 bases not matched to a gene. Germline CDR1 is LGHDT and CDR2 is YNNKEL (reference sequence). The length of the CDR3 is 17 residues. The CDR3 bases are TGTGCCAGCAGCCAAGATCCACGGACTAGACCCACAGATACGCAGTATTTT. Its protein is CASSQDPRTRPTDTQYF.

The chain is built from TRBV29-1 and TRBJ1-2; D remains ambiguous. Germline-derived CDR1 and CDR2 are SQVTM and ANQGSEA. The CDR3 has 12 amino acids. V shed 3 bases and J shed 2 bases, with 7 bases lying between them. The CDR3 reads CSVDVGNYGYTF. The CDR3 region has the DNA TGCAGCGTTGATGTAGGGAACTATGGCTACACCTTC.

This chain uses TRBV6-1 with TRBJ1-2; the D gene is possibly TRBD1 (5 bases). Trimming cost V 1 base and J 0 bases, with 6 bases left between them. The CDR3 is made up of 14 amino acids. Looked up from germline, CDR1 is MNHNS and CDR2 is SASEGT. The CDR3 here is CASSEGGANYGYTF. Written as DNA, the CDR3 is TGTGCCAGCAGTGAAGGGGGGGCTAACTATGGCTACACCTTC.